A selection of T cell receptor beta chains follows, all from one sample in a study of blood T cell repertoires in COVID-19. Sequencing was performed with immunoSEQ multiplex PCR; in TCRdb, only in-frame clones are kept and a portion is missing. Among about 320,000 clones listed, 90% were seen once. The material sequenced was PBMCs or T cells enriched from blood (not recorded which). These receptors were collected from a woman aged 30 to 39 who had been exposed to COVID-19. Each CDR3 is given with its conserved first and last residue. Each record gives: clone size, D gene, V gene, J gene, CDR3 protein, CDR3 DNA. D genes are given only for firm matches. The listing skips clone size in some rows; elsewhere it reads once, few, many or a size class.

.	.	TRBV25-1	TRBJ1-2	CASSRGNYGYTF	TGTGCCAGCAGTCGAGGAAACTATGGCTACACCTTC
.	.	TRBV7-2	TRBJ1-2	CASSPLPIRGYTF	TGTGCCAGCAGCCCACTTCCCATTCGCGGCTACACCTTC
.	TRBD1	TRBV6-6	TRBJ1-2	CASSRSQGHTIYGYTF	TGTGCCAGCAGTCGATCACAGGGGCATACCATCTATGGCTACACCTTC
.	TRBD1	TRBV18	TRBJ1-2	CASSPTGGTAVYYTF	TGTGCCAGCTCACCCACAGGTGGGACAGCCGTATACTACACCTTC
.	.	TRBV9	TRBJ1-1	CASSPWGGAGDTEAFF	TGTGCCAGCAGCCCCTGGGGGGGGGCAGGAGACACTGAAGCTTTCTTT
.	.	TRBV11-3	TRBJ2-1	CASSLRGGIDEQFF	TGTGCCAGCAGCTTAAGAGGTGGCATCGATGAGCAGTTCTTC
.	TRBD1	TRBV5-5	TRBJ1-5	CASRPVGTDSQPQHF	TGTGCCAGCAGGCCTGTCGGGACAGATAGTCAGCCCCAGCATTTT
.	TRBD1	TRBV5-5	TRBJ1-5	CASSPTGVGQPQHF	TGTGCCAGCAGCCCCACAGGGGTTGGTCAGCCCCAGCATTTT
.	.	TRBV5-6	TRBJ2-3	CASGSQLTDTQYF	TGTGCCAGCGGATCACAGCTCACAGATACGCAGTATTTT
.	TRBD1	TRBV5-1	TRBJ1-6	CASSLDRGDSPLHF	TGCGCCAGCAGCTTGGACAGGGGGGATTCACCCCTCCACTTT
.	.	TRBV10-3	TRBJ1-3	CAISESGFSGNTIYF	TGTGCCATCAGTGAGTCGGGCTTCTCTGGAAACACCATATATTTT
.	TRBD1	TRBV2	TRBJ2-5	CASSDPRQGAGETQYF	TGTGCCAGCAGTGACCCGAGACAGGGGGCTGGGGAGACCCAGTACTTC
.	TRBD2	TRBV10-3	TRBJ2-7	CAITGGLYSYEQYF	TGTGCCATCACCGGGGGACTATACTCCTACGAGCAGTACTTC
.	TRBD1	TRBV5-1	TRBJ2-1	CASSLRQGAYNEQFF	TGCGCCAGCAGCCTACGACAGGGGGCTTACAATGAGCAGTTCTTC
.	TRBD2	TRBV27	TRBJ2-2	CASKGLAGGPHYTGELFF	TGTGCCAGCAAAGGGCTAGCGGGGGGGCCACACTACACCGGGGAGCTGTTTTTT
.	TRBD2	TRBV5-1	TRBJ2-1	CASSLLAGNDNEQFF	TGCGCCAGCAGCCTCCTAGCGGGGAACGACAATGAGCAGTTCTTC
.	TRBD1	TRBV5-1	TRBJ2-7	CASSLDRGTYEQYF	TGCGCCAGCAGCTTGGACAGGGGTACCTACGAGCAGTACTTC
.	.	TRBV15	TRBJ1-2	CATSRDRSGYTF	TGTGCCACCAGCAGAGATCGTAGCGGCTACACCTTC
.	.	TRBV10-3	TRBJ1-3	CAISDLRSSGNTIYF	TGTGCCATCAGTGACCTCCGCAGCTCTGGAAACACCATATATTTT
.	TRBD2	TRBV6-5	TRBJ2-5	CASSPMIAGTETQYF	TGTGCCAGCAGTCCGATGATAGCGGGGACAGAGACCCAGTACTTC
.	TRBD1	TRBV3-1/TRBV3-2	TRBJ1-4	CASSHRDRAVFF	TGTGCCAGCAGTCACCGGGACAGGGCGGTGTTTTTT
.	.	TRBV21-1	TRBJ1-1	CASSIQGGDQASTEAFF	TGTGCCAGCAGCATACAGGGGGGCGACCAGGCAAGCACTGAAGCTTTCTTT
once	.	TRBV5-1	TRBJ2-3	CASSFGGGPRGTDTQYF	TGCGCCAGCAGCTTTGGTGGGGGCCCGAGAGGAACAGATACGCAGTATTTT
few	TRBD1	TRBV5-1	TRBJ1-2	CASSFWGQELYGYTF	TGCGCCAGCAGCTTTTGGGGACAGGAACTCTATGGCTACACCTTC
.	.	TRBV6-5	TRBJ2-2	CASSYSLQDGELFF	TGTGCCAGCAGTTACTCGCTCCAGGACGGGGAGCTGTTTTTT
.	TRBD2	TRBV6-6	TRBJ2-7	CASSSTSGGAYEQYF	TGTGCCAGCAGTTCCACTAGCGGGGGGGCCTACGAGCAGTACTTC
.	.	TRBV11-2	TRBJ1-1	CASRTGYRTEAFF	TGTGCCAGCAGGACCGGGTATCGCACTGAAGCTTTCTTT
.	.	TRBV7-9	TRBJ1-2	CASRISGNYGYTF	TGTGCCAGCAGAATCTCAGGGAACTATGGCTACACCTTC
.	TRBD2	TRBV4-3	TRBJ2-4	CASSQWTSDDIQYF	TGCGCCAGCAGCCAATGGACTAGTGATGACATTCAGTACTTC
.	TRBD1	TRBV19	TRBJ1-2	CASSMPYGQGRGDGYTF	TGTGCCAGTAGTATGCCCTATGGACAGGGCCGCGGGGATGGCTACACCTTC
.	TRBD1	TRBV10-1	TRBJ1-6	CASSLFTGQGEVGNSPLHF	TGCGCCAGCAGTTTGTTTACCGGACAGGGGGAAGTAGGGAATTCACCCCTCCACTTT
.	TRBD1	TRBV19	TRBJ2-7	CASSTGTGGDEQYF	TGTGCCAGTAGTACAGGGACAGGGGGCGACGAGCAGTACTTC
.	TRBD1	TRBV4-1	TRBJ1-2	CASSYGTGGDINYGYTF	TGCGCCAGCAGCTATGGGACAGGGGGGGACATTAACTATGGCTACACCTTC
once	.	TRBV3-1/TRBV3-2	TRBJ1-3	CASSQYPGTGNTIYF	TGTGCCAGCAGCCAATACCCAGGAACTGGAAACACCATATATTTT
.	TRBD1	TRBV29-1	TRBJ2-2	CSASVDRGRTGELFF	TGCAGCGCAAGCGTGGACAGGGGGCGCACCGGGGAGCTGTTTTTT
.	.	TRBV27	TRBJ2-1	CASSLLGGARNEQFF	TGTGCCAGCAGTTTGTTAGGGGGGGCCCGAAATGAGCAGTTCTTC
.	.	TRBV10-3	TRBJ1-1	CAISEGATNTEAFF	TGTGCCATCAGTGAGGGGGCGACGAACACTGAAGCTTTCTTT
.	TRBD2	TRBV7-8	TRBJ2-3	CASSLGLDGGAGTQYF	TGTGCCAGCAGCTTAGGACTCGACGGGGGGGCCGGAACGCAGTATTTT
few	.	TRBV9	TRBJ2-7	CASSAAPSEGEQYF	TGTGCCAGCAGCGCCGCCCCGTCGGAGGGCGAGCAGTACTTC
.	.	TRBV2	TRBJ1-1	CASSPPSNTEAFF	TGTGCCAGCAGTCCTCCCTCGAACACTGAAGCTTTCTTT
once	TRBD1	TRBV30	TRBJ1-4	CAADRSAEKLFF	TGTGCCGCGGACAGGTCGGCTGAAAAACTGTTTTTT
.	TRBD2	TRBV3-1/TRBV3-2	TRBJ2-1	CASSPTPGTSGYNEQFF	TGTGCCAGCAGCCCAACCCCCGGGACTAGCGGATACAATGAGCAGTTCTTC
.	.	TRBV6-5	TRBJ1-2	CASSYSSTNYGYTF	TGTGCCAGCAGTTACTCGTCCACTAACTATGGCTACACCTTC
.	.	TRBV13	TRBJ2-7	CASSFGDRYRLGQQYF	TGTGCCAGCAGCTTTGGTGACAGATACCGCTTGGGGCAGCAGTACTTC
.	TRBD2	TRBV5-4	TRBJ2-3	CASSLLGGARDTQYF	TGTGCCAGCAGCTTGCTCGGGGGGGCAAGGGATACGCAGTATTTT